Here is one T cell receptor beta chain with its context. Its antigen target is currently unknown. Base qualities were left out, and no much larger clone turns up one base away. This entry belongs to a study of multiple sclerosis patients with progressive multifocal leukoencephalopathy (dated by TCRdb to about 2019). Study-wide context: Peripheral T and B cells were examined in MS patients who developed PML (4 under natalizumab, 1 after alemtuzumab) and in treated patients who did not develop PML. Two natalizumab-treated patients who later developed PML were followed longitudinally from before therapy through 6 and 12 months to PML onset. The goal was to find JC virus-specific or public T-cell expansions that arose at the time of PML onset.

The immunoSEQ two-step multiplex PCR at survey-level depth was used to amplify TRB CDR3 regions from genomic DNA. Synthetic inline TR CDR3 controls covering all V-J pairings were spiked into each PCR to estimate template counts and remove amplification bias. Reads were processed so that amplification and sequencing bias were reduced, and quantification was performed against synthetic TR CDR3 analogs. Concerning the study's data processing: Raw data were processed in ImmunoSEQ Analyzer, removing out-of-frame sequences and CDR3s with stop codons, and genes were named by IMGT nomenclature. Repertoire diversity was summarized as normalized Shannon entropy, defined as 1 minus Pielou's evenness. Two TRB sequences were counted as identical only if the two sequences had the same V gene, J gene and CDR3. Public PML clonotypes were defined as CDR3s shared by two or more PML-onset samples but absent from earlier samples, from controls, and from public databases. CDR3 amino acid composition by position was analyzed with Skylign using the observed count method. Imported from immuneACCESS, the table was reduced by TCRdb to in-frame sequences with V and J called. These copies leave out some clones; in studies compared against another copy, an unresolved V gene accounts for under half, and the cause of the remainder is not known. The DNA was the basis for D and trimming; V, J and clone size are from that table. The sample contains 25,000 to 30,000 clones, 90% of them found a single time. The ten top clones hold roughly 1.3% of the sample.

Results the study describes overall, beyond this receptor: The analysis covered only peripheral blood, although cerebrospinal fluid or brain lymphocytes might be more informative for natalizumab-associated PML. No common TRBV or TRBJ gene usage or preferential TRBV-TRBJ pairings were detected when PML developed. Given the small, descriptive cohort, it remained unclear whether the study findings reflect JC virus infection or general immunocompromise. Only PML patients had TRB clones above 0.5% frequency, but the clones expanded at PML onset were already present before and during natalizumab therapy. Lower normalized Shannon entropy suggested less diverse TRB repertoires in most PML patients, whereas the natalizumab-treated controls showed values near 1.

What the time point label conveys for this sample: about 13 months of natalizumab therapy. The sample's treatment or condition, from its label and the paper: on natalizumab therapy at sampling. Roughly five MS patients treated with natalizumab who did not develop PML were sampled longitudinally as controls. Every listed patient had earlier received interferon beta, and every PML patient was female. At 6 and 12 months of natalizumab therapy, T1 and T2 blood samples were collected, respectively. Isolation of peripheral blood mononuclear cells was performed by Ficoll-Hypaque density gradient centrifugation. Sample: PBMCs, taken from a patient treated with natalizumab. The sequence was collected from a human donor with multiple sclerosis.

The CDR3 protein is CASSFTGSGGGEQYF. The bases are TGTGCCAGCAGCTTTACAGGGTCTGGTGGGGGCGAGCAGTACTTC. Recombination connected TRBV7-6 to TRBJ2-7; the best D guess is TRBD1, with 6 bases matching. Taken from cysteine to phenylalanine, the CDR3 has 15 residues. Of all the DNA, just the CDR3 is kept, 45 bases in frame from base 1. V is cut by 3 bases and J by 6 bases, and the space between the germline ends is 18 bases. In the germline V gene, CDR1 corresponds to SGHVS and CDR2 to FNYEAQ.